Shown below are 5 T cell receptor beta chains from a single sample sequenced in a study of identical twins. One entry per CDR3 protein, called by TCRdb with MiXCR from the 5' RACE reads. The sample contains 410,000 or so distinct CDR3 sequences, around a sixth of which appear only once. Material: naive T cells sorted from blood. The receptor source for this set is a man aged 50-60 years in good health.

This clonotype was counted between two and nine times. The V and J genes are TRBV14 and TRBJ2-1; D uncertain. CDR1 is SGHDN, CDR2 FVKESK, per germline. This CDR3 spans 13 amino acids. V lost 5 bases and J lost 6, with 11 bases in between. CDR3 bases: TGTGCCAGCAGCGCGCGAGTTGTCAATGAGCAGTTCTTC. Its protein product is CASSARVVNEQFF.

This sequence joins TRBV6-5 and TRBJ2-6, with D perhaps given as TRBD1 or TRBD2 (6 bases each). CDR1 and CDR2 from the germline V gene are MNHEY and SVGAGI. V gave up 2 bases and J gave up 0 bases, with 17 bases separating them. CDR3 length: 19 residues. DNA for the CDR3: TGTGCCAGCAGTTACGTGCAGGTTGAGGGGGGCTCTGGGGCCAACGTCCTGACTTTC. Protein product: CASSYVQVEGGSGANVLTF.

The V gene is TRBV18, the J gene TRBJ2-4; 8 bases are a match to TRBD1. Trimming cost V 5 bases and J 1 base; bases outside gene matches: 4. The CDR3 spans 15 residues. The germline V gene encodes CDR1 KGHSH and CDR2 LQKENI. The CDR3 region is CASSSQGAAKNIQYF. The CDR3 DNA reads TGTGCCAGCTCATCCCAGGGGGCGGCCAAAAACATTCAGTACTTC.

This clonotype was counted a single time. The gene calls are TRBV4-1 and TRBJ2-7, with no clear D. V lost 4 bases and J lost 1, with 14 bases in between. The CDR3 length is 15 residues. The germline CDR1 and CDR2 sequences are MGHRA and YSYEKL. This chain's CDR3 is CASSPLQVSSYEQYF. The DNA for the CDR3 is TGCGCCAGCAGCCCGCTGCAAGTTTCTTCCTACGAGCAGTACTTC.

This sequence joins TRBV20-1 and TRBJ1-1; 7 bases match TRBD1. The CDR3 contains 12 residues. Germline loops: CDR1 DFQATT, CDR2 SNEGSKA (reference sequence). The CDR3 loop reads CSTRGGNTEAFF. CDR3 nucleotide sequence: TGCAGCACCAGGGGGGGGAACACTGAAGCTTTCTTT.